The 9 T cell receptor beta chains given below trace back to one sample, sequenced in a study of blood T cells in healthy people across ages. Primed by a sample-barcoded 5' primer and a J-beta primer mix, a second PCR proceeded for about 6 to 12 cycles. In TCRdb, the 5' RACE reads were re-called with MiXCR into one record per CDR3 protein. The sample comprises 1.8 million or so distinct CDR3 sequences, 30% to 40% of which are singletons, and more than 20% rests with the top ten. Sequencing used blood. The origin of the receptors is a human donor in good health.

This clonotype was found a few times. V is TRBV20-1 and J is TRBJ1-2, with TRBD1 matching over 8 bases. There are 14 residues in the CDR3. Germline assignment: CDR1 DFQATT and CDR2 SNEGSKA (reference sequence). V lost 0 bases and J lost 4; bases outside the gene matches: 4. Here the CDR3 DNA reads TGCAGTGCTAGAGATCTCGACAGGGGCTATGGCTACACCTTC. This codes for CSARDLDRGYGYTF.

Many counts were recorded for this clonotype. The chain is built from TRBV29-1 and TRBJ2-4; D not resolved. Germline V gene lookup returns CDR1 SQVTM and CDR2 ANQGSEA. The CDR3 is made up of 11 amino acids. The germline V and J ends were trimmed by 0 bases and 13 bases, with 10 bases remaining between them. CDR3: CSVEELTEQYF. The CDR3, as DNA: TGCAGCGTTGAAGAACTGACGGAGCAGTACTTC.

This chain links TRBV28 with TRBJ2-5; 7 bases are a match to TRBD1. Germline assignment: CDR1 MDHEN and CDR2 SYDVKM. V shed 6 bases and J 1 base; nucleotides not matched to a gene: 5. This CDR3 comprises 14 residues. The CDR3 nucleotides read TGTGCCAGCAGATCCGGACAGGCCCAAGAGACCCAGTACTTC. Residues: CASRSGQAQETQYF.

The chain employs TRBV10-3 and TRBJ1-2; perhaps TRBD1 as D (5 bases). V lost 9 bases and J lost 0, with 17 bases in between. The CDR3 has 15 residues. Per the germline V gene, CDR1 is ENHRY and CDR2 is SYGVKD. The CDR3 loop is CAMSRDVTANYGYTF. The CDR3 nucleotides are TGTGCCATGTCCCGGGACGTTACCGCTAACTATGGCTACACCTTC.

V and J are TRBV10-3 and TRBJ2-2; D possibly corresponds to TRBD1 (5 bases). Per germline, CDR1 ENHRY and CDR2 SYGVKD. There are 15 residues in the CDR3. V was pared by 4 bases and J by 2 bases, with 11 bases between. The CDR3 protein is CAISVGQTNTGELFF. Written as DNA, the CDR3 is TGTGCCATCAGTGTGGGGCAGACAAACACCGGGGAGCTGTTTTTT.

This chain links TRBV5-6 with TRBJ1-2; D call uncertain. The CDR3 is made up of 18 amino acids. CDR1 and CDR2 from the germline V gene are SGHDT and YYEEEE. V was clipped by 3 bases and J by 5 bases, with 26 bases between them. The CDR3, as DNA: TGTGCCAGCAGCTCGGCCGGTATAGGAAACCCGGAGATATATGGCTACACCTTC. It translates to CASSSAGIGNPEIYGYTF.

The chain couples TRBV12-3 or TRBV12-4 to TRBJ2-1; D gene unclear. V shed 3 bases and J shed 10 bases, with 19 bases lying between them. This CDR3 has 15 amino acids. The DNA of the CDR3 is TGTGCCAGCAGTTTGCGCGGCGCGAGCTCCTACGAGCAGTTCTTC. Translation gives CASSLRGASSYEQFF.

This chain uses TRBV7-2 with TRBJ2-7; TRBD1 matches at 10 bases. This CDR3 spans 18 amino acids. Germline values: CDR1 SGHTA, CDR2 FQGNSA. V dropped 3 bases and J dropped 2; count of bases not matched to a gene: 13. This CDR3 is CASSFGPAGTGAPYEQYF. CDR3 DNA sequence: TGTGCCAGCAGCTTTGGACCGGCTGGGACAGGGGCCCCCTACGAGCAGTACTTC.

The chain uses TRBV5-1 and TRBJ1-1, with D possibly being TRBD1 (5 bases). Germline CDR1 reads SGHRS; CDR2 reads YFSETQ. This CDR3 has 15 residues. V gave up 4 bases and J gave up 5 bases, with 18 bases separating them. The CDR3 nucleotides read TGCGCCAGCAGCCTCACAGGTCCCCGTACGACTGAAGCTTTCTTT. Amino acid sequence: CASSLTGPRTTEAFF.